The text below deals with one T cell receptor beta chain. The sample is drawn from a study of CD8 T cells in Susac syndrome. Reverse transcription of about 0.5 to 1 ug RNA used random hexamers. Via MiXCR, TCRdb re-called the immunoSEQ multiplex PCR reads, giving one row per CDR3 protein. The sample comprises under 80,000 distinct CDR3 sequences, roughly 94% of which are singletons, and roughly 0.42% rests with the top ten. CDR1 SQVTM and CDR2 ANQGSEA come from the germline V gene. V shed 6 bases and J 0 bases; nucleotides not matched to a gene: 10. The CDR3 contains 16 residues. The receptor's source is a human donor with multiple sclerosis. The V call is TRBV29-1, the J call TRBJ2-1; 8 nucleotides line up with TRBD1. What was sequenced was CD8+ T cells from PBMCs. The CDR3 sequence: CSVETGARSSYNEQFF. The CDR3 DNA is TGCAGCGTCGAGACAGGGGCACGTTCCTCCTACAATGAGCAGTTCTTC.